This T cell receptor beta chain was found in a study of blood T cell repertoires in COVID-19. The V gene end was trimmed by 5 bases and the J gene end by 3 bases; junction bases not matched to a gene: 6. The CDR3 runs to 15 residues. Germline V gene lookup returns CDR1 SGHNT and CDR2 YENEEA. Original data processing: Estimation of nucleated cell counts relied on the amplification of reference gene primers. The table came from immunoSEQ multiplex PCR; TCRdb's copy has only in-frame clones and leaves some out. That table supplies the V and J calls and clone size; D and trimming were determined from the DNA. In the table there are roughly 330,000 clones, about 90% of which are singletons. Participants' reported clinical history set cohort assignment.

The gene calls are TRBV11-3 and TRBJ2-1, with 8 bases that match TRBD1. The sample comprised PBMCs or T cells enriched from blood (not recorded which). The clonotype comes from a man aged 25-40 years who had recovered from COVID-19. The CDR3 region is CASSRDRGLYNEQFF. The DNA for the CDR3 is TGTGCCAGCAGCCGAGACAGGGGTCTCTACAATGAGCAGTTCTTC. The full variable domain, with the rest looked up from reference TRBV11-3 and TRBJ2-1, is EAGVVQSPRYKIIEKKQPVAFWCNPISGHNTLYWYLQNLGQGPELLIRYENEEAVDDSQLPKDRFSAERLKGVDSTLKIQPAELGDSAVYLCASSRDRGLYNEQFFGPGTRLTVL.